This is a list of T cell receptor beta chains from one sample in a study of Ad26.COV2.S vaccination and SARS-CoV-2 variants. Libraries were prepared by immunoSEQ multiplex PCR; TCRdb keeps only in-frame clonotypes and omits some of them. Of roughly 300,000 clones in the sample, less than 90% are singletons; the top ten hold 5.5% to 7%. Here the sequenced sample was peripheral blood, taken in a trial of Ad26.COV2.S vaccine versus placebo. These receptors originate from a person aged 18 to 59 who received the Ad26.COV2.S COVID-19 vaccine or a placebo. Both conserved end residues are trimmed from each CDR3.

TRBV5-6,ASSLVGQSYEQY
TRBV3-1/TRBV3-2,ASSSQETQY
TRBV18,ASSPYKIQNTGELF
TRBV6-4,ASSLTGPPYNEQF
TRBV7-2,ASSLRSTSGDNEQF
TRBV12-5,ASGFSGGGYT
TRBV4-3,ASSPGQFRDGYT
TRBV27,AVGEGGSQPQH
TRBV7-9,ASSRQGGGTEAF
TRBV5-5,ASSPDRNYGYT
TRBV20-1,SASTGGQGYT
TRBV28,ASTRGFTGELF
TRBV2,ASSDPGAIYQETQY
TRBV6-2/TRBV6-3,ASSSWTGGASYEQY
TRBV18,ASSGTSSVEQF
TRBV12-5,ASGLAGSDEQF
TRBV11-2,ASSPSGTGIEAF
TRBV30,AWSVSRGTEAF
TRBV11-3,ASSTGLAGAGANVLT
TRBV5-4,ASSSSGTYEQY
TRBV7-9,ASSSNRGRYT
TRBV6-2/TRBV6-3,ASSYTGNTEAF
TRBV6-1,ASTRDRGKETQY
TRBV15,ATSRDRAKETQY
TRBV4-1,ASSHPRDTQY
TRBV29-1,SARGTGLYGYT
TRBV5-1,ASSWSGRASDTQY
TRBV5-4,ASSFSRRVNTEAF
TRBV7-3,ASSRPGTGEAF
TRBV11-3,ASSSGQDRLNEKLF
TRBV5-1,ASSSQQGVSSYEQY
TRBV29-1,SVVGSGSEPQH
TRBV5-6,ASSLGYRGNQPQH
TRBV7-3,ASSLPPTSGGGLPDGTQY
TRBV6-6,ASSFRTNSPLH
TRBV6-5,ASSYTGPNTDTQY
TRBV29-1,SVVGTGGGTYEQY
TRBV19,ASHAAGAFSKLF
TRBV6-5,ASTRQETQY
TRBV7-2,ASSLAPEMSYEQY
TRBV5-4,ASSSPWGANYGYT
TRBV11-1,ASSPGATGDTQY
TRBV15,ATSRDNRINTEAF
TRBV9,ASSTQNTGELF
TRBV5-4,ASSSPLAGAYEQY
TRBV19,ASSAGLNEQF
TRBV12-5,ASGRSLAGAFNEQF
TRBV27,ASSLYVHPGPEAF
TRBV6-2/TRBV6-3,ASSSYRGTYEQY
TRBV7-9,ASSLDSAGFGYGYT
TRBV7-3,ASSFSSSVDEQF